This T cell receptor beta chain was observed in a study of radiotherapy plus CTLA-4 blockade in lung cancer. For the study at large: Objective responses were documented in about 20% of patients, with disease control in 25% to 35%.

Only in-frame clones appear in the TCRdb table, and some are missing; sequencing was by immunoSEQ multiplex PCR. Counted here are approximately 53,000 clones, approximately 85% occurring once; the ten biggest clones make up 25% to 30%. CDR1 and CDR2 from the germline V gene are MGHRA and YSYEKL. The CDR3 consists of 13 residues. V was trimmed by 5 bases and J by 14 bases, leaving 21 bases between them. The genes are TRBV4-1 and TRBJ1-2, with a possible D match to TRBD1 (6 bases). Source: peripheral blood, taken from a patient treated with radiotherapy plus ipilimumab. The TCR comes from a human donor with non-small cell lung cancer whose response to radiotherapy plus ipilimumab could not be evaluated. Here the CDR3 DNA reads TGCGCCAGCAGCTCGCCACTGGACAGCAGCCTAACCTTC. It encodes CASSSPLDSSLTF.